This T cell receptor (beta chain) was found in a study of CD8 T cells in Susac syndrome. Reverse transcription of 0.5 to 1 ug RNA was performed with random hexamers. The method of amplification for TCR beta CDR3 was immunoSEQ multiplex PCR, covering 54 Vbeta and 13 Jbeta. MiXCR was run by TCRdb on the immunoSEQ multiplex PCR reads, yielding one entry per CDR3 protein. The sample includes some 300,000 distinct CDR3 sequences, roughly 85% of them seen just once. V was shortened by 6 bases and J by 5 bases, with 14 bases between the two germline ends. This CDR3 has 13 residues. Looked up from germline, CDR1 is SGHDT and CDR2 is YYEEEE. Findings of the study overall: As acknowledged by the study, its TCR sequencing and HLA analysis included a relatively small number of individuals.

A single count supports this clonotype. What it binds is not known. The multiple sclerosis controls were treatment-naive patients, and their relapsing-remitting disease was stable or active. Negative isolation yielded the CD8+ and CD4+ T cells, while FACS enriched the TEMRA cells. Specimen: CD8+ T cells from PBMCs. The clonotype was recovered from a human donor with multiple sclerosis. The chain couples TRBV5-6 to TRBJ1-2; D is undetermined. The CDR3 coding sequence is TGTGCCAGCATCCGGGTGCAAGGGTATGGCTACACCTTC. This gives the protein CASIRVQGYGYTF.